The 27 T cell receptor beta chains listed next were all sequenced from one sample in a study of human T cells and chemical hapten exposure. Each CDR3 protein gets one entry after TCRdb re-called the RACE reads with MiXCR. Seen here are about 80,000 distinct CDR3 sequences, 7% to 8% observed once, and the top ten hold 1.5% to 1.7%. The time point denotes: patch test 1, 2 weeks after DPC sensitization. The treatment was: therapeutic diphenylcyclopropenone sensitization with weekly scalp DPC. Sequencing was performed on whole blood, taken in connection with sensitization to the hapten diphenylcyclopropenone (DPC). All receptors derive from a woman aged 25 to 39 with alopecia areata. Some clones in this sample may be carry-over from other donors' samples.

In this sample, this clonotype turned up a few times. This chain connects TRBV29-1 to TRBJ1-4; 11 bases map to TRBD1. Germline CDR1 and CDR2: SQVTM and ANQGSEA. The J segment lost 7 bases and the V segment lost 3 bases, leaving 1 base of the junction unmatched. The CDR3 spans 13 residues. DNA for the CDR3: TGCAGCGTTGACGGGACAGGGGGTGAAAAACTGTTTTTT. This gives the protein CSVDGTGGEKLFF.

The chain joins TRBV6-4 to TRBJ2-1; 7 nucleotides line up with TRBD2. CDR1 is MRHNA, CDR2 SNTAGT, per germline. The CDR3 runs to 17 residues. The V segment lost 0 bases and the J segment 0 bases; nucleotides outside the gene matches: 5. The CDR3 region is CASSDSTGGNSYNEQFF. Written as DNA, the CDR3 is TGTGCCAGCAGTGACTCGACGGGGGGAAACTCCTACAATGAGCAGTTCTTC.

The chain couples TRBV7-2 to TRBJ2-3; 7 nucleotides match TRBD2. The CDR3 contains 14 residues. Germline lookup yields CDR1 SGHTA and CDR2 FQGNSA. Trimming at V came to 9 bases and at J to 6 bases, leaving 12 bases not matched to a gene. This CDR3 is CASIRGDPGDTQYF. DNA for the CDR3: TGTGCCAGTATTCGGGGGGACCCAGGGGATACGCAGTATTTT.

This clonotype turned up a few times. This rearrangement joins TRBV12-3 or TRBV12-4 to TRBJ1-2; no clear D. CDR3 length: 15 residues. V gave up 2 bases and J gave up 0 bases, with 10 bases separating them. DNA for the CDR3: TGTGCCAGCAGTTTAAGGGTCAGGCCTAACTATGGCTACACCTTC. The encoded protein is CASSLRVRPNYGYTF.

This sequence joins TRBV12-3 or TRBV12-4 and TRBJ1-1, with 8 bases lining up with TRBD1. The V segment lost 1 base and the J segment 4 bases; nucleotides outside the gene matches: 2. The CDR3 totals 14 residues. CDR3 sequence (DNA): TGTGCCAGCAGTTTAGTTACAGGGGGCACTGAAGCTTTCTTT. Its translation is CASSLVTGGTEAFF.

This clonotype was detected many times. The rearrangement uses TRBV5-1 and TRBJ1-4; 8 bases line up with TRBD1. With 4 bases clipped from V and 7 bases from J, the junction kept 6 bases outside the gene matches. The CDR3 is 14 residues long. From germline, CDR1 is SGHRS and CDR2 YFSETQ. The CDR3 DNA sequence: TGCGCCAGCAGCCCTGGGACAGGCGGTGAAAAACTGTTTTTT. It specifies CASSPGTGGEKLFF.

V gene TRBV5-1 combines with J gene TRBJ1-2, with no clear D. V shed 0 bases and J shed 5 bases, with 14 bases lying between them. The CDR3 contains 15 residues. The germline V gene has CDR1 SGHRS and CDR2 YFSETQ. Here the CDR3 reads CASSLEADLGYGYTF. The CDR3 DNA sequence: TGCGCCAGCAGCTTGGAGGCGGATTTGGGGTATGGCTACACCTTC.

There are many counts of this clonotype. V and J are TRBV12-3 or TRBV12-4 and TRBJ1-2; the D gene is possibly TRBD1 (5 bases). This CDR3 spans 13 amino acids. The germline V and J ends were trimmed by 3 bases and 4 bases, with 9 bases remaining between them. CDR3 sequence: CASSLRGLYGYTF. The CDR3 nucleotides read TGTGCCAGCAGTTTGCGGGGACTCTATGGCTACACCTTC.

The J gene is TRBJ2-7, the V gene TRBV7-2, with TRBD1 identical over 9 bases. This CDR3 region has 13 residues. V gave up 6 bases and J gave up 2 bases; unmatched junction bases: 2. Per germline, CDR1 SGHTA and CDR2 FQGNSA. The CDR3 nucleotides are TGTGCCAGCAGGCGGACAGGGGCCTACGAGCAGTACTTC. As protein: CASRRTGAYEQYF. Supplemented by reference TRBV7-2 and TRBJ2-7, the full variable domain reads GAGVSQSPSNKVTEKGKDVELRCDPISGHTALYWYRQSLGQGLEFLIYFQGNSAPDKSGLPSDRFSAERTGGSVSTLTIQRTQQEDSAVYLCASRRTGAYEQYFGPGTRLTVT.

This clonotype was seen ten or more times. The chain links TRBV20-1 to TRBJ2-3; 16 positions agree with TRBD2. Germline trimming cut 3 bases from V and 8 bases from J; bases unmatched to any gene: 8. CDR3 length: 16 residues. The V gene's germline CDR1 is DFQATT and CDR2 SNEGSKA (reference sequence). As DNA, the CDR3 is TGCAGTGCTAGTTCTTCGGGACTAGCGGGGGGGGGTACGCAGTATTTT. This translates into CSASSSGLAGGGTQYF.

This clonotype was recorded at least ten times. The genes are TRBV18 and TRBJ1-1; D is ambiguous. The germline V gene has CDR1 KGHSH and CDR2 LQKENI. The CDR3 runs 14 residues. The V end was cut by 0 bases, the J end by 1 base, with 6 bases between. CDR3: CASSPPSKNTEAFF. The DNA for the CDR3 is TGTGCCAGCTCACCACCGAGCAAGAACACTGAAGCTTTCTTT.

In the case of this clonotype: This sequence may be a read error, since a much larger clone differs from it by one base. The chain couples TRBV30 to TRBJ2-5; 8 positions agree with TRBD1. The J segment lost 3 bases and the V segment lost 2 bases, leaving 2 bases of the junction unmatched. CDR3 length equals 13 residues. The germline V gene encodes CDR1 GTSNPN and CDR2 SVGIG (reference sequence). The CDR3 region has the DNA TGTGCCTGGAGTCCGACAGGGGAAGAGACCCAGTACTTC. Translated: CAWSPTGEETQYF.

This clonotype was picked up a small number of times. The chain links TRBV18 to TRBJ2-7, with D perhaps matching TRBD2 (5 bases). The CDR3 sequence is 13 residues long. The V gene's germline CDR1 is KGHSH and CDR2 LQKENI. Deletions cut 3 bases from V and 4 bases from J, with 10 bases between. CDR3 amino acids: CASSPGSGYEQYF. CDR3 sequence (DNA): TGTGCCAGCTCACCGGGCAGCGGATACGAGCAGTACTTC.

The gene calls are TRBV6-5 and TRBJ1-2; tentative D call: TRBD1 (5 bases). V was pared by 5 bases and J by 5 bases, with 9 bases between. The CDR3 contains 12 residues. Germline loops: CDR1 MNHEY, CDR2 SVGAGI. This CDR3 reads CASSDGGYGYTF. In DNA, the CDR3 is TGTGCCAGCAGTGACGGGGGGTATGGCTACACCTTC.

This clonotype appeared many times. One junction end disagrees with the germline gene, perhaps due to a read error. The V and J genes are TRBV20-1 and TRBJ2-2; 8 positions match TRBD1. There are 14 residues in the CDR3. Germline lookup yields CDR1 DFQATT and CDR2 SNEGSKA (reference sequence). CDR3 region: CSVRAGGFGGELFF. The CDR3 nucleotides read TGCAGTGTTAGAGCAGGGGGCTTTGGCGGGGAGCTGTTTTTT.

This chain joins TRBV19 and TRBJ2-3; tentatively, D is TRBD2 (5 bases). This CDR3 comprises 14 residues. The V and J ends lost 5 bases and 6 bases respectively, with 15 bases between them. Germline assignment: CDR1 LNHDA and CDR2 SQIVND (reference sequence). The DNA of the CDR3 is TGTGCCAGTAGTTCCGACCCCCGGGGTGATACGCAGTATTTT. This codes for CASSSDPRGDTQYF.

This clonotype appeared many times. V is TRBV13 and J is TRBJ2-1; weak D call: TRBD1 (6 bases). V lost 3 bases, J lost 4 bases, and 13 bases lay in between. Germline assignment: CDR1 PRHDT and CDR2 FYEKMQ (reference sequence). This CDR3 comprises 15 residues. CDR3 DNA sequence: TGTGCCAGCAGCTTTGGACAGAAGCTTTACAATGAGCAGTTCTTC. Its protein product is CASSFGQKLYNEQFF.

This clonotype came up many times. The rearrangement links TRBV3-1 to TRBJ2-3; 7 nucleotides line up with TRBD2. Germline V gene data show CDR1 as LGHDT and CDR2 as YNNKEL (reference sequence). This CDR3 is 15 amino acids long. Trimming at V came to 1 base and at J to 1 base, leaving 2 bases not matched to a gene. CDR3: CASSQGDYRTDTQYF. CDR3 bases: TGTGCCAGCAGCCAAGGGGACTACCGCACAGATACGCAGTATTTT.

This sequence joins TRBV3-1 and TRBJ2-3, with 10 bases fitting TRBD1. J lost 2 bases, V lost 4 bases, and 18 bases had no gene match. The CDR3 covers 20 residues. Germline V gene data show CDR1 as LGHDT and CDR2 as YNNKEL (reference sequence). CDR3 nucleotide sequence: TGTGCCAGCAGCCTGTACATGAAACCGGGACAGGGGCCCCACACAGATACGCAGTATTTT. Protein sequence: CASSLYMKPGQGPHTDTQYF.

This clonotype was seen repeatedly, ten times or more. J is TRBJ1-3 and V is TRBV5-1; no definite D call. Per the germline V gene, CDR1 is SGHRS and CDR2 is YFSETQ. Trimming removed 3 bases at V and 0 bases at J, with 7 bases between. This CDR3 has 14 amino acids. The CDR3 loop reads CASSYDFSGNTIYF. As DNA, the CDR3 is TGCGCCAGCAGCTATGACTTCTCTGGAAACACCATATATTTT.

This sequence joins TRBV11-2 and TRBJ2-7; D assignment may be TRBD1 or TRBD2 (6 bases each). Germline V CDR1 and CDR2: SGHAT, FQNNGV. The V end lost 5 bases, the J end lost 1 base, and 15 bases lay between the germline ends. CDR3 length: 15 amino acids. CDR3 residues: CASSDRGTKSYEQYF. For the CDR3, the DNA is TGTGCCAGCAGCGACCGCGGGACAAAATCCTACGAGCAGTACTTC.

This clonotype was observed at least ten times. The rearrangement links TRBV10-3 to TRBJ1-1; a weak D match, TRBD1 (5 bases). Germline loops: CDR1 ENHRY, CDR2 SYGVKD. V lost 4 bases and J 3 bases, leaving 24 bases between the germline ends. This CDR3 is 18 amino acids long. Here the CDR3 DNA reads TGTGCCATCAGTGGGAGTGGGCGGGCAGGGAGAACGTACACTGAAGCTTTCTTT. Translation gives CAISGSGRAGRTYTEAFF.

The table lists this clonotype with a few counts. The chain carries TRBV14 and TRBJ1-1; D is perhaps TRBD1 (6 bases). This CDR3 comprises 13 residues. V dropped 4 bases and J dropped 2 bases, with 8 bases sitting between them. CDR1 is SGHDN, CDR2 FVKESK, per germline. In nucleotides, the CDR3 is TGTGCCAGCAGCCGCAGGGGCAACACTGAAGCTTTCTTT. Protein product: CASSRRGNTEAFF.

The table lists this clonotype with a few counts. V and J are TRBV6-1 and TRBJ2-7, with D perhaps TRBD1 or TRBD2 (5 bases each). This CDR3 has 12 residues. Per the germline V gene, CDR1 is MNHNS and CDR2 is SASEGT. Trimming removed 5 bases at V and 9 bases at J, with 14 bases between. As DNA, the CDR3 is TGTGCCAGCAGTCCCGGGACGGATATGCAGTACTTC. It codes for CASSPGTDMQYF.

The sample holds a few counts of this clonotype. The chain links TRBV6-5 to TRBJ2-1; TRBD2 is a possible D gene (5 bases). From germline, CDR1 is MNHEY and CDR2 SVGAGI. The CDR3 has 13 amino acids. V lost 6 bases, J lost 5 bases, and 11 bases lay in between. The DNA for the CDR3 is TGTGCCAGCAGACTCGACGGGAACAATGAGCAGTTCTTC. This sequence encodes CASRLDGNNEQFF.

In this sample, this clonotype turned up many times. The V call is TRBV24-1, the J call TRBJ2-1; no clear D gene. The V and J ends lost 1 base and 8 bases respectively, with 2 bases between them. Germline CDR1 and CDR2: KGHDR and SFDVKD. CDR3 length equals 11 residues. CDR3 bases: TGTGCCACCAGTGATTTTGATGAGCAGTTCTTC. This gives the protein CATSDFDEQFF.

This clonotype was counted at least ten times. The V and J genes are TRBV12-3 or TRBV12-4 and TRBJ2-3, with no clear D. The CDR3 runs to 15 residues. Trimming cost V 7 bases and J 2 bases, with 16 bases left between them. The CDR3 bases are TGTGCCAGCAATATTTACCAGGATCCCACAGATACGCAGTATTTT. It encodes CASNIYQDPTDTQYF.